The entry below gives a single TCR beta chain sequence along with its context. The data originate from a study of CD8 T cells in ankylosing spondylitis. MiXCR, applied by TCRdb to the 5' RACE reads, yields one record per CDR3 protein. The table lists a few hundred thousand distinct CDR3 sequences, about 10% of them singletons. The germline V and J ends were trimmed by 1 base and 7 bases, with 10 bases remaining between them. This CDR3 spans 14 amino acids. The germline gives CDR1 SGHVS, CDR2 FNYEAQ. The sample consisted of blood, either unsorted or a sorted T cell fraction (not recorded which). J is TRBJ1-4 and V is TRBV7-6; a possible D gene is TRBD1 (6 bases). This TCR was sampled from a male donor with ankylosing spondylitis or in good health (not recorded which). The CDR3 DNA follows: TGTGCCAGCAGCTTAGAGAGGGGGGCTGAAAAACTGTTTTTT. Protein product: CASSLERGAEKLFF. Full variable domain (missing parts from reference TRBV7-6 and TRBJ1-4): GAGVSQSPRYKVTKRGQDVALRCDPISGHVSLYWYRQALGQGPEFLTYFNYEAQQDKSGLPNDRFSAERPEGSISTLTIQRTEQRDSAMYRCASSLERGAEKLFFGSGTQLSVL.